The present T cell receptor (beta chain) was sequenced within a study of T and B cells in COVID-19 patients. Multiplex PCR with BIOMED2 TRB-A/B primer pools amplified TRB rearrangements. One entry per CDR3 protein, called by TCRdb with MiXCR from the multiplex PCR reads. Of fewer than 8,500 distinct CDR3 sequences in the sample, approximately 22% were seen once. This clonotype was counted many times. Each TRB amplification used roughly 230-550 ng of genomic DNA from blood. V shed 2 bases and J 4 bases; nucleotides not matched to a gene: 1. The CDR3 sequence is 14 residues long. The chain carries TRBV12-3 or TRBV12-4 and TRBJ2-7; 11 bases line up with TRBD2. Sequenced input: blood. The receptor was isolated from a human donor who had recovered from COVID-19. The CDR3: CASSLSSGGYEQYF. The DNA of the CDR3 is TGTGCCAGCAGTTTATCTAGCGGGGGGTACGAGCAGTACTTC.